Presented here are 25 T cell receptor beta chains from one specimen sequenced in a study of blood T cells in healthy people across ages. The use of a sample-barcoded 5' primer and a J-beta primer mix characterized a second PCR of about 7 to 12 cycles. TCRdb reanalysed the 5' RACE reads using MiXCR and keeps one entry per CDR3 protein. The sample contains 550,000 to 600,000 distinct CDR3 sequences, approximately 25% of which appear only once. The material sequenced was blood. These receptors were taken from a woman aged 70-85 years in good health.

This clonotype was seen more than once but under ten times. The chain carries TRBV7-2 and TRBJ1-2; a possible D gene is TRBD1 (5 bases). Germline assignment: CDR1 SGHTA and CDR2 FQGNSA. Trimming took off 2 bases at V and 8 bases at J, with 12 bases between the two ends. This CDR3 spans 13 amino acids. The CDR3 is CASSLRQSGGYTF. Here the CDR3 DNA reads TGTGCCAGCAGCTTACGACAGTCAGGAGGCTACACCTTC.

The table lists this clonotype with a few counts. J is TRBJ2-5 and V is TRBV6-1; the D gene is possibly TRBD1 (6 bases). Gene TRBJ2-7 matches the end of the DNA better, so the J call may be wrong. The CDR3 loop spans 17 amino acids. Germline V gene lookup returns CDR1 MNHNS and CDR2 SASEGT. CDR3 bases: TGTGCCGGCACGCCCGGATCCAACAGGGTAATCTCCTACGAGCAGTACTTC. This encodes CAGTPGSNRVISYEQYF.

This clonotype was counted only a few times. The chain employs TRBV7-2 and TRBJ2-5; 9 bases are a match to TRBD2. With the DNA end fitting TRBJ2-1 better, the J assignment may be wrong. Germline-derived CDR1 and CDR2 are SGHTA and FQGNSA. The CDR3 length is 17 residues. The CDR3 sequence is CASSYPTGGGASNEQFF. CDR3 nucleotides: TGTGCCAGCAGCTACCCCACGGGCGGGGGGGCGAGTAATGAGCAGTTCTTC.

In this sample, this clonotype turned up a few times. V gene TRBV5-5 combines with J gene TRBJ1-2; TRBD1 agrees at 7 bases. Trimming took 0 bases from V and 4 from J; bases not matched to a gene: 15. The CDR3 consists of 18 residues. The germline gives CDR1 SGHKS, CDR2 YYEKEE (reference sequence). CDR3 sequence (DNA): TGTGCCAGCAGCTTGGGTATTGTTATCAGGGACAGACTCTATGGCTACACCTTC. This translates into CASSLGIVIRDRLYGYTF.

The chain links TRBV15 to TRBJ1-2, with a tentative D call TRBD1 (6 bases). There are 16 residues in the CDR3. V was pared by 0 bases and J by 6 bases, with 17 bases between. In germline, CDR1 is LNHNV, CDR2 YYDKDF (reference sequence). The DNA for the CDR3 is TGTGCCACCAGCAGAGACCCCAGGGGAATGGGCGATGGCTACACCTTC. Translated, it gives CATSRDPRGMGDGYTF.

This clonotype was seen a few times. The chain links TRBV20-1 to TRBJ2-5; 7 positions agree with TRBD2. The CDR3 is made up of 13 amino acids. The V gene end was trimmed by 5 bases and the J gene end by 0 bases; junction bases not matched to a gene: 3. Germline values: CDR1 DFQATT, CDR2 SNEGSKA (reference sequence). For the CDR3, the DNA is TGCAGTGCTGTACGGGGGGACCAAGAGACCCAGTACTTC. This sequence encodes CSAVRGDQETQYF.

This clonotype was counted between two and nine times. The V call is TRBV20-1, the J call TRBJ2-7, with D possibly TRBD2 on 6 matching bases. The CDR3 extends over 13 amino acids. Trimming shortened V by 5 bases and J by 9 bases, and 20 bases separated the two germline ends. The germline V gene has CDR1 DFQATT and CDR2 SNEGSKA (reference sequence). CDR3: CSADGGPGDGQYF. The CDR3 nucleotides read TGCAGTGCTGACGGGGGACCGGGGGACGGGCAGTACTTC.

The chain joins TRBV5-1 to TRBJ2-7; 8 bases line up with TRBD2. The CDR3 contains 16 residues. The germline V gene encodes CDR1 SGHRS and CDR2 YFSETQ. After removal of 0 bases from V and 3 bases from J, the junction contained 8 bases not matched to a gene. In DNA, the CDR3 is TGCGCCAGCAGCTTGGCGGCCGGCGGGGGGTACTACGAGCAGTACTTC. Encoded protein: CASSLAAGGGYYEQYF.

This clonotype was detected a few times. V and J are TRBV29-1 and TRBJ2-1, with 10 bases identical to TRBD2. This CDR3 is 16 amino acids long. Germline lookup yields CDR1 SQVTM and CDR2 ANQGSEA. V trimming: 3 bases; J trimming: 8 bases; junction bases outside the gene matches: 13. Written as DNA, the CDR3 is TGCAGCGTTGAGTATTTCCTAGCGGGGGCCATCGATGAGCAGTTCTTC. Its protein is CSVEYFLAGAIDEQFF.

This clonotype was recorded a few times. The CDR3 DNA follows: TGTGCCAGCAGCTTAGCGGCTTTCGATCGGACCCAAGAGACCCAGTACTTC. Its protein product is CASSLAAFDRTQETQYF. This chain links TRBV7-8 with TRBJ2-5; D gene unclear. The CDR3 runs to 17 residues. Trimming removed 0 bases at V and 1 base at J, with 15 bases between. Germline CDR1 SGHVS, CDR2 FQNEAQ. The whole variable domain, remainder taken from reference TRBV7-8 and TRBJ2-5, is GAGVSQSPRYKVAKRGQDVALRCDPISGHVSLFWYQQALGQGPEFLTYFQNEAQLDKSGLPSDRFFAERPEGSVSTLKIQRTQQEDSAVYLCASSLAAFDRTQETQYFGPGTRLLVL.

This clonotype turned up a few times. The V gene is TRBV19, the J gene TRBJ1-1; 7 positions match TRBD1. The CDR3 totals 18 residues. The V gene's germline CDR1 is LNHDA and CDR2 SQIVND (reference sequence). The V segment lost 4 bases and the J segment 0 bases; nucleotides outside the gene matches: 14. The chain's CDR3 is CASSRSRRGALLNTEAFF. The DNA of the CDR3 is TGTGCCAGTAGTAGATCGCGCAGGGGGGCCCTATTGAACACTGAAGCTTTCTTT.

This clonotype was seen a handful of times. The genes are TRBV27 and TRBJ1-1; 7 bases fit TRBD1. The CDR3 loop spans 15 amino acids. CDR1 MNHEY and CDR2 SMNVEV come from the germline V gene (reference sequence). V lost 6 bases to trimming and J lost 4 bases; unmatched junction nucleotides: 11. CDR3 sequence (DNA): TGTGCCAGCAGGACACAGGGGAGAGTACGCACTGAAGCTTTCTTT. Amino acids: CASRTQGRVRTEAFF.

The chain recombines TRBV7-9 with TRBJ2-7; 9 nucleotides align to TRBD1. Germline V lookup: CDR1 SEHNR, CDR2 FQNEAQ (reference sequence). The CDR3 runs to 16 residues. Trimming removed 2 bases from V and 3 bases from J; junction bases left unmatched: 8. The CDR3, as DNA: TGTGCCAGCAGCTTAACAGGACAGGGGCTTCTCTACGAGCAGTACTTC. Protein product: CASSLTGQGLLYEQYF.

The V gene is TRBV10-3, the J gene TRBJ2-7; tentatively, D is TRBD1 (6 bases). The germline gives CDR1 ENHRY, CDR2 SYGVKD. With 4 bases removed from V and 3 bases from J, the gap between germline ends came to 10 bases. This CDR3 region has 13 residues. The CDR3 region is CAISGQANYEQYF. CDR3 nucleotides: TGTGCCATCAGTGGACAGGCGAACTACGAGCAGTACTTC.

CDR3 coding DNA: TGTGCCAGCAGCTCCAGGGGGGGCTCTTCTGGGGCCAACGTCCTGACTTTC. As protein: CASSSRGGSSGANVLTF. The chain uses TRBV7-2 and TRBJ2-6; tentatively, D is TRBD1 or TRBD2 (7 bases each). The CDR3 has 17 amino acids. V was clipped by 4 bases and J by 1 base, with 14 bases between them. Per the germline V gene, CDR1 is SGHTA and CDR2 is FQGNSA.

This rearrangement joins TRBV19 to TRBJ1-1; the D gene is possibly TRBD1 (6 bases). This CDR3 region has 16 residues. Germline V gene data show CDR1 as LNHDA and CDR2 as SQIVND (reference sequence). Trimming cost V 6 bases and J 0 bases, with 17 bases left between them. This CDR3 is CASSRKPGTMNTEAFF. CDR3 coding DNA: TGTGCCAGTAGCCGAAAACCCGGGACAATGAACACTGAAGCTTTCTTT.

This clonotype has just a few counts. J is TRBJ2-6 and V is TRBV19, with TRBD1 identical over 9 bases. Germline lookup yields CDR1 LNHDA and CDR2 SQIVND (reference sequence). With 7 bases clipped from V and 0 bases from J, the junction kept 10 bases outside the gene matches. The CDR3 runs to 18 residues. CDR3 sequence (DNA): TGTGCCAGTACCTCGACAGGGGGGTCCTACTCTGGGGCCAACGTCCTGACTTTC. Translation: CASTSTGGSYSGANVLTF.

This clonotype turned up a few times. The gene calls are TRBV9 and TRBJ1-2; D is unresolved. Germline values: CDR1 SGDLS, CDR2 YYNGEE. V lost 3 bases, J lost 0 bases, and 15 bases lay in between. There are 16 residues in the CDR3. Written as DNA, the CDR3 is TGTGCCAGCAGCGCCCAACCGGGTTTAGCTAACTATGGCTACACCTTC. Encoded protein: CASSAQPGLANYGYTF. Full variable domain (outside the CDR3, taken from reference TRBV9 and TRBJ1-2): DSGVTQTPKHLITATGQRVTLRCSPRSGDLSVYWYQQSLDQGLQFLIQYYNGEERAKGNILERFSAQQFPDLHSELNLSSLELGDSALYFCASSAQPGLANYGYTFGSGTRLTVV.

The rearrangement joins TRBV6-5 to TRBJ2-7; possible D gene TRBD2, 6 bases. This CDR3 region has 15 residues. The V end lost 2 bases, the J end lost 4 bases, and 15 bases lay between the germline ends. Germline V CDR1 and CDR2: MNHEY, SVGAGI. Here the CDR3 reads CASSYGGSPRYEQYF. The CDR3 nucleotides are TGTGCCAGCAGTTACGGGGGGTCCCCCCGTTACGAGCAGTACTTC.

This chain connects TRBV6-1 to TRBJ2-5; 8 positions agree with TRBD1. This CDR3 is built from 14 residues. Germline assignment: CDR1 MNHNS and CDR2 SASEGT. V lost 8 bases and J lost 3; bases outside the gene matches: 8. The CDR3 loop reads CASQGAQFKETQYF. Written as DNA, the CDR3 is TGTGCCAGCCAGGGGGCACAATTTAAAGAGACCCAGTACTTC.

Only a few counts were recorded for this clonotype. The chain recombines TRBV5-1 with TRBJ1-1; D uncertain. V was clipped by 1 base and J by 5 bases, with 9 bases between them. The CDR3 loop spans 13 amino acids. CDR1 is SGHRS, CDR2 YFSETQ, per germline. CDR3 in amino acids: CASSLSAVTEAFF. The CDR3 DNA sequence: TGCGCCAGCAGCTTGAGCGCGGTTACTGAAGCTTTCTTT.

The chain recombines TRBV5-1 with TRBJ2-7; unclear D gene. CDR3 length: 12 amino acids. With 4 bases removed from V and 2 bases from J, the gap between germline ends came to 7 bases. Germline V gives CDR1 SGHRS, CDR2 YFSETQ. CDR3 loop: CASSIRPYEQYF. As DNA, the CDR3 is TGCGCCAGCAGCATTAGACCCTACGAGCAGTACTTC.

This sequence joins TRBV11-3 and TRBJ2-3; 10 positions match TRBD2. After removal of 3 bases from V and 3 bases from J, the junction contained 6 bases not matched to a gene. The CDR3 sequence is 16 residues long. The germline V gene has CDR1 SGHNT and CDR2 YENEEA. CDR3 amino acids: CASSFAAGGRTDTQYF. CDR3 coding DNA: TGTGCCAGCAGCTTCGCAGCGGGAGGGCGTACAGATACGCAGTATTTT.

The CDR3 loop reads CASRLTAVSEKLFF. Here the CDR3 DNA reads TGTGCCAGCAGGCTGACAGCCGTTTCTGAAAAACTGTTTTTT. This sequence joins TRBV6-2 or TRBV6-3 and TRBJ1-4, with D maybe TRBD1 (5 bases). CDR1 is MNHEY and CDR2 is SVGEGT in the germline V gene. The CDR3 is 14 residues long. Trimming shortened V by 6 bases and J by 7 bases, and 15 bases separated the two germline ends.

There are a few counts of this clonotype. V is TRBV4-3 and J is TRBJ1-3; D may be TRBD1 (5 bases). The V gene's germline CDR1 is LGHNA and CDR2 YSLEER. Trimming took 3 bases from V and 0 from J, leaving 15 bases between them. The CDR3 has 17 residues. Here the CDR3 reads CASSQGVQTSSGNTIYF. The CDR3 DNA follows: TGCGCCAGCAGCCAGGGGGTACAGACTAGCTCTGGAAACACCATATATTTT.